This T cell receptor (beta chain) was observed in a study of T cell changes during pregnancy in multiple sclerosis. A single count supports this clone. The V gene's germline CDR1 is SEHNR and CDR2 FQNEAQ (reference sequence). CDR3 length equals 15 residues. V was pared by 5 bases and J by 4 bases, with 18 bases between. Assay: immunoSEQ multiplex PCR; the TCRdb copy retains only in-frame clones and omits some. The repertoire holds 75,000 to 95,000 clones, under 95% seen once, with about 1.6% in the top ten. The chain has TRBV7-9 and TRBJ2-7, with a weak D call TRBD1 (5 bases). The sequence was collected from a female donor with multiple sclerosis, enrolled in a pregnancy study. The specimen was peripheral blood, collected in the first trimester of pregnancy. CDR3 amino acids: CASSPPVGVQYEQYF. In DNA form, the CDR3 reads TGTGCCAGCAGCCCCCCGGTAGGGGTTCAGTACGAGCAGTACTTC.